The rows below give T cell receptor beta chains drawn from one sample of a study of T-cell memory formation after mild COVID-19. TCRdb independently ran MiXCR on the 5' RACE reads; one entry per CDR3 protein. The table has about 210,000 distinct CDR3 sequences, around 30% seen once. The specimen sequenced was PBMCs or a T cell subset sorted from them (not recorded which). Receptors were obtained from an adult woman who had mild COVID-19 (a few samples of this study predate the infection). Cell type and time point are not known. Both conserved end residues are part of each CDR3. D genes are given only for firm matches. Expanded clones get a size class; other rows say once, few or many, or leave the size out.

v_gene,j_gene,d_gene,abundance,CDR3aa,CDR3nt
TRBV27,TRBJ2-1,-,-,CASRTGNEQFF,TGTGCCAGCAGAACTGGCAATGAGCAGTTCTTC
TRBV5-1,TRBJ2-1,-,few,CASSLEGQNYNEQFF,TGCGCCAGCAGCTTGGAAGGGCAAAACTACAATGAGCAGTTCTTC
TRBV12-3/TRBV12-4,TRBJ1-5,-,-,CASSVRYSNQPQHF,TGTGCCAGCAGCGTGAGGTATAGCAATCAGCCCCAGCATTTT
TRBV29-1,TRBJ2-5,-,-,CSVEVRGTGETQYF,TGCAGCGTTGAGGTCAGAGGGACGGGGGAGACCCAGTACTTC
TRBV29-1,TRBJ1-1,-,-,CSVLDGMNTEAFF,TGCAGCGTTCTGGACGGCATGAACACTGAAGCTTTCTTT
TRBV2,TRBJ2-5,-,-,CASSVLRSLWETQYF,TGTGCCAGCAGTGTGCTTCGGAGTCTTTGGGAGACCCAGTACTTC
TRBV5-1,TRBJ2-1,TRBD1,few,CASSSDRGSEEQFF,TGCGCCAGCAGCTCGGACAGGGGATCGGAGGAGCAGTTCTTC
TRBV5-1,TRBJ1-2,TRBD1,-,CASSSGQGNNYGYTF,TGCGCCAGCAGCTCGGGACAGGGCAACAACTATGGCTACACCTTC
TRBV29-1,TRBJ2-3,TRBD2,few,CSVTILAEPQDTQYF,TGCAGCGTGACGATACTAGCGGAGCCTCAAGATACGCAGTATTTT
TRBV7-3,TRBJ2-1,TRBD2,-,CASSLTDHGGSGGQSSYNEQFF,TGTGCCAGCAGCTTAACAGATCATGGCGGTAGCGGGGGTCAGAGCTCCTACAATGAGCAGTTCTTC